The present TCR beta chain was sequenced within a study of blood T cell repertoires in COVID-19. As for the study in general: Acute and convalescent COVID-19 specimens originated in the United States, Italy and Spain. PBMCs, B-cell-depleted T cells, or T cells were the source of the cDNA or gDNA that made up the material.

In the original workflow: For nucleated cells, counts were estimated from reference gene primer amplification. Profiling relied on immunoSEQ multiplex PCR, and the TCRdb table lists in-frame clones only, not all of them. D and trimming were read from the DNA, whereas the V and J calls and clone size are those reported in that table. Altogether fewer than 45,000 clones are present, more than 65% being singletons, with the ten largest covering about 14%. After removal of 4 bases from V and 4 bases from J, the junction contained 10 bases not matched to a gene. The CDR3 is 17 amino acids. Germline-derived CDR1 and CDR2 are LGHNA and YSLEER.

Sequencing used peripheral blood. The chain joins TRBV4-3 to TRBJ1-5; 10 nucleotides line up with TRBD1. The clonotype was recovered from a human donor in a cohort sampled during active COVID-19. CDR3 sequence: CASSPGTGEGLNQPQHF. In nucleotides, the CDR3 is TGCGCCAGCAGCCCAGGGACAGGGGAGGGGTTGAATCAGCCCCAGCATTTT.